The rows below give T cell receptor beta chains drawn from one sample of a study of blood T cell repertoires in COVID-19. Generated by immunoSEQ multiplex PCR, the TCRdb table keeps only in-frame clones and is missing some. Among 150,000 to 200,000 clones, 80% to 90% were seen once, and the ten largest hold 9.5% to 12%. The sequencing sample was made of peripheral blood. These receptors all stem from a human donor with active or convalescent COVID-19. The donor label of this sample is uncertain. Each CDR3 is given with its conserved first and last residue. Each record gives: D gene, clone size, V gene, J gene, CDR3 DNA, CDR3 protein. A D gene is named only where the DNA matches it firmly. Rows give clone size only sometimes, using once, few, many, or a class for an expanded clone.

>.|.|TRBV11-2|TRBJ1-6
TGTGCCAGCAGCCTAATGACAGGTTCACCCCTCCACTTT
CASSLMTGSPLHF
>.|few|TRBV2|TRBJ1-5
TGTGCCAGTTCCAGGGGATTCGGGCAGCCCCAGCATTTT
CASSRGFGQPQHF
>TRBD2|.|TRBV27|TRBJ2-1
TGTGCCAGCAGTCCTTCGGGACTAGCGTACAATGAGCAGTTCTTC
CASSPSGLAYNEQFF
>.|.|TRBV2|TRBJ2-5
TGTGCCAGCAGCTACAGGGACGGGGAGACCCAGTACTTC
CASSYRDGETQYF
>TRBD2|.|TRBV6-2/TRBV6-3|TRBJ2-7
TGTGCCAGCAGTTACCCCAGACTAGCGGGACCATACGAGCAGTACTTC
CASSYPRLAGPYEQYF
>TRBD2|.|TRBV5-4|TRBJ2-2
TGTGCCACCAGAGCACTAGCGGGGGCCTCGAACACCGGGGAGCTGTTTTTT
CATRALAGASNTGELFF
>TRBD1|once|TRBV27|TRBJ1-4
TGTGCCAGCAGTTTTTTGGGCAGGGGGAAAAAACTGTTTTTT
CASSFLGRGKKLFF
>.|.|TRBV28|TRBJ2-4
TGTGCCAGCTCCCTTCGTCAAAACATTCAGTACTTC
CASSLRQNIQYF
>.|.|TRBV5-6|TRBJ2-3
TGTGCCAGCAGCTTGAACAGTCCGGGCACAGATACGCAGTATTTT
CASSLNSPGTDTQYF
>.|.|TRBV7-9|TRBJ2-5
TGTGCCAGCAGCACAGCCCAGCAAGAGACCCAGTACTTC
CASSTAQQETQYF
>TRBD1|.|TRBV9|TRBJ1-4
TGTGCCAGCAGCGGCGGGACAGGGGGACCTAATGAAAAACTGTTTTTT
CASSGGTGGPNEKLFF
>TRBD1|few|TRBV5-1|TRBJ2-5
TGCGCCAGCAGGACGACAGGGGCTCAAGAGACCCAGTACTTC
CASRTTGAQETQYF
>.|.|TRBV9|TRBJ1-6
TGTGCCAGCAGCGTAGTTCCAAACGGTATTTCACCCCTCCACTTT
CASSVVPNGISPLHF
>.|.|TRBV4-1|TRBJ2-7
TGCGCCAGCAGTTTGGGGACTGACCTCTACGAGCAGTACTTC
CASSLGTDLYEQYF
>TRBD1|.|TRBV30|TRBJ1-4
TGTGCCTGGAACAGGGACAGGGCTAATGAAAAACTGTTTTTT
CAWNRDRANEKLFF
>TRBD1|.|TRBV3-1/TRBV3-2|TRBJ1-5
TGTGCCAGCAGCCTCCAGGGGGGCAATCAGCCCCAGCATTTT
CASSLQGGNQPQHF
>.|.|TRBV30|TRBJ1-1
TGTGCCTGGAGTCGGGGGGGGACTGAAGCTTTCTTT
CAWSRGGTEAFF
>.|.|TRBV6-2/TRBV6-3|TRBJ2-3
TGTGCCAGCAGTTGGGGGTTGCGAGGGGGATCCACAGATACGCAGTATTTT
CASSWGLRGGSTDTQYF
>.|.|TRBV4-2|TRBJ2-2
TGTGCCAGCAGCCAAGTTTTCAATAGCGCATCGAACACCGGGGAGCTGTTTTTT
CASSQVFNSASNTGELFF
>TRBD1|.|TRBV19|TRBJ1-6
TGTGCCAGTAGTGCCGACGGGACAGGGCGAAATTCACCCCTCCACTTT
CASSADGTGRNSPLHF
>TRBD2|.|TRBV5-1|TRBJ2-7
TGCGCCAGCAAGACAGCGGGAGGGAAATCCTACGAGCAGTACTTC
CASKTAGGKSYEQYF
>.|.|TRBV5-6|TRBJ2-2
TGTGCCAGCAGCTTGGTTCCGTCCCGCGGGGAGCTGTTTTTT
CASSLVPSRGELFF
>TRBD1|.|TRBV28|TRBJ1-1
TGTGCCAGCAGCACAGGGGGGACTGAAGCTTTCTTT
CASSTGGTEAFF
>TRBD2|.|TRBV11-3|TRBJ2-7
TGTGCCAGCAGCTTTCTAGCGGGACCATTATACGAGCAGTACTTC
CASSFLAGPLYEQYF
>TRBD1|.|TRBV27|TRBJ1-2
TGTGCCAGCAGTGCACGGACAGGGGGCGCAAGCTACACCTTC
CASSARTGGASYTF
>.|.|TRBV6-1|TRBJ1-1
TGTGCCAGCAGTGAAGCCTTAACCCGGACAGTGAACACTGAAGCTTTCTTT
CASSEALTRTVNTEAFF
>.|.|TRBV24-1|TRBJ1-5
TGTGCCACCAGTAGGGCAGGGGGCAATCAGCCCCAGCATTTT
CATSRAGGNQPQHF
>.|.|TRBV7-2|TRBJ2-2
TGTGCCAGCAGCTTAGCGTGGCAGTCCACCGGGGAGCTGTTTTTT
CASSLAWQSTGELFF
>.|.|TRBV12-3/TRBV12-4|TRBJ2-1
TGTGCCAGCAGCGATTCTAGAGGGGAGCAGTTCTTC
CASSDSRGEQFF
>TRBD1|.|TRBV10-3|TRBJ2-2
TGTGCCATCAGCGACCGACAGGGGGCCACCGGGGAGCTGTTTTTT
CAISDRQGATGELFF